These 29 T cell receptor beta chains share one sample of origin, sequenced in a study of T cells in Graves' hyperthyroidism and ophthalmopathy. TCR beta CDR3 sequences were amplified from RNA transcripts. Carried out on the TCR CDR3, a first-round RT-PCR used the HTBI primer set. TCRdb itself ran the multiplex PCR reads through MiXCR, one entry per CDR3 protein. The sample includes 600,000 to 650,000 distinct CDR3 sequences, roughly 20% seen only once; the top ten take around a third. What was sequenced was blood. Every receptor here comes from a man younger than 45 with Graves' ophthalmopathy.

This chain joins TRBV10-3 and TRBJ2-7; 7 bases fit TRBD2. The germline CDR1 and CDR2 sequences are ENHRY and SYGVKD. This CDR3 is built from 16 residues. V shed 2 bases, J shed 6 bases, and the junction held 13 bases outside the gene matches. The CDR3, as DNA: TGTGCCATCAGTGAGAATCCACGGGAGGTCCTTTCCGAGCAGTACTTC. Translation: CAISENPREVLSEQYF.

The chain joins TRBV14 to TRBJ2-1; 15 bases line up with TRBD2. This CDR3 comprises 16 residues. Germline V gene data show CDR1 as SGHDN and CDR2 as FVKESK. Trimming at V came to 4 bases and at J to 9 bases, leaving 7 bases not matched to a gene. In DNA, the CDR3 is TGTGCCAGCAGCCGTCGGACTAGCGGGAGGGCCAGTGAGCAGTTCTTC. This translates into CASSRRTSGRASEQFF.

This clonotype was seen many times. The chain couples TRBV20-1 to TRBJ2-7, with 9 bases matching TRBD2. The CDR3 is 15 amino acids. The V gene's germline CDR1 is DFQATT and CDR2 SNEGSKA (reference sequence). J gave up 0 bases and V 3 bases, and 6 bases lay outside the gene matches. For the CDR3, the DNA is TGCAGTGCTAGTGGAGCGGGAGGCCTCTCCTACGAGCAGTACTTC. This translates into CSASGAGGLSYEQYF.

The V call is TRBV7-9, the J call TRBJ2-1; D tentatively reads TRBD1 or TRBD2 (6 bases each). This CDR3 is built from 15 residues. CDR1 SEHNR and CDR2 FQNEAQ come from the germline V gene (reference sequence). V lost 4 bases to trimming and J lost 5 bases, with 15 bases between them. CDR3 coding DNA: TGTGCCAGCAGCTCCCAGCCGGGGGCTGACAATGAGCAGTTCTTC. It encodes CASSSQPGADNEQFF.

The V call is TRBV28, the J call TRBJ2-7; the D gene is possibly TRBD2 (5 bases). Germline CDR1 is MDHEN and CDR2 is SYDVKM. V was cut by 10 bases and J by 7 bases, with 17 bases left in between. The CDR3 totals 12 residues. The CDR3 nucleotides read TGTGCCACCACCTGGGGAGAAGAGGAGCAGTACTTC. This codes for CATTWGEEEQYF.

This clonotype has just one count. The chain links TRBV9 to TRBJ2-7, with a possible D match to TRBD2 (5 bases). V shed 0 bases and J shed 3 bases, with 16 bases lying between them. CDR1 SGDLS and CDR2 YYNGEE come from the germline V gene. The CDR3 loop spans 16 amino acids. In nucleotides, the CDR3 is TGTGCCAGCAGCGTAGCGGAGGTGGGAATAGGCTACGAGCAGTACTTC. As protein: CASSVAEVGIGYEQYF.

The chain couples TRBV5-1 to TRBJ2-5, with D perhaps matching TRBD2 (5 bases). CDR3 length: 16 amino acids. Germline CDR1 and CDR2: SGHRS and YFSETQ. V was pared by 0 bases and J by 0 bases, with 12 bases between. The CDR3: CASSLGGGFDQETQYF. The CDR3 coding sequence is TGCGCCAGCAGCTTGGGTGGCGGGTTCGACCAAGAGACCCAGTACTTC.

In its sample, this clonotype was seen many times. This chain links TRBV20-1 with TRBJ2-7, with D possibly matching TRBD1 (6 bases). The CDR3 spans 12 residues. Germline V gives CDR1 DFQATT, CDR2 SNEGSKA (reference sequence). Trimming removed 4 bases from V and 3 bases from J, with 10 bases in between. CDR3 protein: CSATPTGYEQYF. CDR3 DNA: TGCAGTGCTACCCCGACAGGCTACGAGCAGTACTTC.

The rearrangement joins TRBV18 to TRBJ1-4; D is possibly TRBD1 (5 bases). The CDR3 has 17 amino acids. V lost 2 bases to trimming and J lost 8 bases, with 21 bases between them. Germline-derived CDR1 and CDR2 are KGHSH and LQKENI. Here the CDR3 DNA reads TGTGCCAGCTCACCAAACCCGGCCGGGACCCTTGGGGAAAAACTGTTTTTT. Translation gives CASSPNPAGTLGEKLFF. Using reference TRBV18 and TRBJ1-4 for the parts outside the CDR3, the full variable domain is NAGVMQNPRHLVRRRGQEARLRCSPMKGHSHVYWYRQLPEEGLKFMVYLQKENIIDESGMPKERFSAEFPKEGPSILRIQQVVRGDSAAYFCASSPNPAGTLGEKLFFGSGTQLSVL.

This clonotype was detected a few times. CDR3 sequence reads: CASSPTGLSSYEQYF. Here the CDR3 DNA reads TGTGCCAGCAGTCCGACGGGACTCAGCTCCTACGAGCAGTACTTC. This rearrangement joins TRBV2 to TRBJ2-7; D might be TRBD2 (6 bases). Germline V CDR1 and CDR2: SNHLY, FYNNEI. This CDR3 comprises 15 residues. V was clipped by 5 bases and J by 0 bases, with 14 bases between them.

This clonotype was picked up a small number of times. The chain is built from TRBV4-1 and TRBJ2-1; possibly TRBD1 for D (5 bases). This CDR3 is 17 amino acids long. The V gene's germline CDR1 is MGHRA and CDR2 YSYEKL. Trimming stripped 0 bases from V and 8 bases from J, with 20 bases between. The DNA for the CDR3 is TGCGCCAGCAGCCAAGATCCTGGGCGGACATACAATGATGAGCAGTTCTTC. Its protein product is CASSQDPGRTYNDEQFF.

The table lists this clonotype with a few counts. This sequence joins TRBV28 and TRBJ2-7, with 9 bases matching TRBD2. Germline V CDR1 and CDR2: MDHEN, SYDVKM. The junction had 10 bases not matched to a gene; V was cut back by 7 bases and J by 6 bases. The CDR3 totals 14 residues. The CDR3 spells CASNIAGGQSEQYF. The CDR3 DNA sequence: TGTGCCAGCAATATTGCGGGAGGGCAAAGCGAGCAGTACTTC.

This clonotype has ten or more counts. The chain joins TRBV28 to TRBJ1-6; possible D gene TRBD1, 5 bases. Germline V lookup: CDR1 MDHEN, CDR2 SYDVKM. The V end lost 6 bases, the J end lost 9 bases, and 15 bases lay between the germline ends. This CDR3 is built from 14 residues. The chain's CDR3 is CASRIGGRGSPLHF. In nucleotides, the CDR3 is TGTGCCAGCAGGATTGGGGGACGGGGTTCACCCCTCCACTTT.

There are many counts of this clonotype. This chain connects TRBV28 to TRBJ2-5; 11 bases are a match to TRBD2. The CDR3 runs to 17 residues. The V segment lost 5 bases and the J segment 2 bases; nucleotides outside the gene matches: 10. CDR1 is MDHEN, CDR2 SYDVKM, per germline. The DNA of the CDR3 is TGTGCCAGCAGTGATTCCGGGACTAGCGGACCACAAGAGACCCAGTACTTC. Translation gives CASSDSGTSGPQETQYF.

The chain couples TRBV6-1 to TRBJ1-1; possibly TRBD1 for D (6 bases). V gave up 6 bases and J gave up 8 bases, with 19 bases separating them. Germline CDR1 and CDR2: MNHNS and SASEGT. The CDR3 runs 14 residues. The DNA for the CDR3 is TGTGCCAGCAGGAAGACAGGTCCTCTCGAAGAAGCTTTCTTT. Amino acid sequence: CASRKTGPLEEAFF.

The chain is built from TRBV27 and TRBJ2-7; D gene ambiguous. CDR1 MNHEY and CDR2 SMNVEV come from the germline V gene (reference sequence). The CDR3 spans 15 residues. The V end was cut by 3 bases, the J end by 2 bases, with 14 bases between. The CDR3 region is CASSLTPLRTYEQYF. The CDR3 DNA reads as TGTGCCAGCAGTTTGACACCGTTAAGAACCTACGAGCAGTACTTC.

This clonotype has a handful of counts. The chain has TRBV24-1 and TRBJ2-1; D is undetermined. The CDR3 sequence is 14 residues long. Germline V gives CDR1 KGHDR, CDR2 SFDVKD. Trimming cost V 6 bases and J 0 bases, with 8 bases left between them. The CDR3 nucleotides are TGTGCCACCAGTACCCAGACCTCCTACAATGAGCAGTTCTTC. Protein: CATSTQTSYNEQFF.

The genes are TRBV6-1 and TRBJ2-2; D tentatively fits TRBD1 or TRBD2 (5 bases each). The CDR3 is 15 amino acids. Trimming removed 6 bases from V and 5 bases from J, with 16 bases in between. CDR1 and CDR2 from the germline V gene are MNHNS and SASEGT. DNA of the CDR3: TGTGCCAGCAGGTCCTCGGGACCTGGGACCGGGGAGCTGTTTTTT. Its translation is CASRSSGPGTGELFF.

V is TRBV28 and J is TRBJ2-7; no clear D gene. Germline V lookup: CDR1 MDHEN, CDR2 SYDVKM. V dropped 6 bases and J dropped 4 bases, with 10 bases sitting between them. The CDR3 has 12 amino acids. DNA of the CDR3: TGTGCCAGCAGGTCCTTTGGGTACGAGCAGTACTTC. This encodes CASRSFGYEQYF.

This clonotype occurred once. The chain has TRBV29-1 and TRBJ2-1; maybe TRBD2 (6 bases). V lost 6 bases and J lost 6, with 12 bases in between. This CDR3 contains 12 residues. In germline, CDR1 is SQVTM, CDR2 ANQGSEA. The CDR3 coding sequence is TGCAGCGTCAAACGGGACTCCAATGAGCAGTTCTTC. Translation gives CSVKRDSNEQFF.

This clonotype was seen a handful of times. The chain couples TRBV12-3 or TRBV12-4 to TRBJ2-2, with no clear D. The CDR3 has 15 amino acids. V shed 6 bases and J shed 5 bases, with 16 bases lying between them. CDR3 sequence reads: CASRRARVQTGELFF. Here the CDR3 DNA reads TGTGCCAGCAGGCGAGCCCGCGTGCAGACCGGGGAGCTGTTTTTT.

This clonotype has ten or more counts. The chain has TRBV2 and TRBJ2-3; 8 nucleotides match TRBD2. Per germline, CDR1 SNHLY and CDR2 FYNNEI. This CDR3 has 17 amino acids. J was trimmed by 4 bases and V by 1 base; bases with no gene match: 10. CDR3 in amino acids: CASSEDSSGSSSDTQYF. CDR3 sequence (DNA): TGTGCCAGCAGTGAAGACTCCAGCGGGAGTAGCTCAGATACGCAGTATTTT. Full variable domain (outside the CDR3, taken from reference TRBV2 and TRBJ2-3): EPEVTQTPSHQVTQMGQEVILRCVPISNHLYFYWYRQILGQKVEFLVSFYNNEISEKSEIFDDQFSVERPDGSNFTLKIRSTKLEDSAMYFCASSEDSSGSSSDTQYFGPGTRLTVL.

This clonotype was seen a few times. This chain connects TRBV7-9 to TRBJ1-1; D unresolved. V was clipped by 1 base and J by 6 bases, with 15 bases between them. The CDR3 extends over 15 amino acids. Germline V lookup: CDR1 SEHNR, CDR2 FQNEAQ (reference sequence). The CDR3 loop reads CASSLEPGAISEAFF. Written as DNA, the CDR3 is TGTGCCAGCAGCTTAGAGCCGGGAGCTATTTCTGAAGCTTTCTTT.

This clonotype was seen many times. The chain is built from TRBV11-2 and TRBJ2-5; D gene uncertain. CDR3 length: 12 residues. Germline lookup yields CDR1 SGHAT and CDR2 FQNNGV. V was pared by 8 bases and J by 3 bases, with 10 bases between. The CDR3 spells CASDSWEETQYF. The CDR3 DNA is TGTGCCAGCGACTCGTGGGAAGAGACCCAGTACTTC.

This clonotype was seen repeatedly, ten times or more. The rearrangement links TRBV12-3 or TRBV12-4 to TRBJ1-1; possibly TRBD1 for D (5 bases). The CDR3 loop spans 15 amino acids. V lost 1 base and J lost 2, with 11 bases in between. The CDR3, as DNA: TGTGCCAGCAGTTTAGAAGGAGGGGTAAACACTGAAGCTTTCTTT. This codes for CASSLEGGVNTEAFF.

In this sample, this clonotype turned up a few times. V gene TRBV5-5 combines with J gene TRBJ2-7, with 9 bases identical to TRBD2. Germline loops: CDR1 SGHKS, CDR2 YYEKEE (reference sequence). The ends lost 6 bases at V and 7 bases at J; junction bases unmatched: 8. The CDR3 contains 13 residues. The CDR3 region has the DNA TGTGCCAGCATGAGGCGGGAGGGGCGAGAGCAGTACTTC. It yields the protein CASMRREGREQYF. Full variable domain (rest looked up from reference TRBV5-5 and TRBJ2-7): DAGVTQSPTHLIKTRGQQVTLRCSPISGHKSVSWYQQVLGQGPQFIFQYYEKEERGRGNFPDRFSARQFPNYSSELNVNALLLGDSALYLCASMRREGREQYFGPGTRLTVT.

This clonotype was observed many times. The genes are TRBV7-2 and TRBJ2-7, with unresolved D. Trimming left V 5 bases short and J 2 bases short, with 16 bases between. Germline V CDR1 and CDR2: SGHTA, FQGNSA. CDR3 size: 15 residues. The CDR3 sequence: CASSQMGRQAYEQYF. In nucleotides, the CDR3 is TGTGCCAGCAGCCAGATGGGTAGGCAGGCCTACGAGCAGTACTTC.

V usage is TRBV6-4 and J usage is TRBJ2-5; D is perhaps TRBD1 (5 bases). V shed 5 bases and J shed 5 bases, with 18 bases lying between them. Germline CDR1 and CDR2: MRHNA and SNTAGT. The CDR3 has 15 residues. The CDR3 loop is CASSYADTARETQYF. The CDR3 DNA reads TGTGCCAGCAGTTACGCGGACACGGCACGGGAGACCCAGTACTTC.

In its sample, this clonotype was seen many times. V gene TRBV20-1 combines with J gene TRBJ2-7; 10 nucleotides agree with TRBD2. Germline V CDR1 and CDR2: DFQATT, SNEGSKA (reference sequence). With V trimmed by 3 bases and J by 0 bases, 5 bases remained unmatched. The CDR3 totals 15 residues. The CDR3 reads CSASDPSGSSYEQYF. The CDR3 region has the DNA TGCAGTGCTAGTGACCCTAGCGGGAGCTCCTACGAGCAGTACTTC.